This TCR beta chain was observed in a study of blood T cell repertoires in COVID-19. For the study at large: There were acute and convalescent COVID-19 samples, and they came from the United States, Italy and Spain.

The length of the CDR3 is 14 residues. Deletions cut 5 bases from V and 7 bases from J, with 13 bases between. CDR1 is SGHRS and CDR2 is YFSETQ in the germline V gene. In the original workflow: Researchers report that nucleated cell counts were estimated from reference gene primer amplification. Assay used: immunoSEQ multiplex PCR; TCRdb lists only in-frame clones, some missing. V and J calls and clone size are given by that table; D and trimming were obtained from the DNA. The table has over 250,000 clones, approximately 86% seen once. The rearrangement links TRBV5-1 to TRBJ1-6; D is ambiguous. Sequencing input: PBMCs or T cells enriched from blood (not recorded which). The TCR comes from a woman in her late teens or twenties who had recovered from COVID-19. The CDR3 region is CASRAGVENSPLHF. The CDR3 region has the DNA TGCGCCAGCAGGGCCGGGGTAGAAAATTCACCCCTCCACTTT.